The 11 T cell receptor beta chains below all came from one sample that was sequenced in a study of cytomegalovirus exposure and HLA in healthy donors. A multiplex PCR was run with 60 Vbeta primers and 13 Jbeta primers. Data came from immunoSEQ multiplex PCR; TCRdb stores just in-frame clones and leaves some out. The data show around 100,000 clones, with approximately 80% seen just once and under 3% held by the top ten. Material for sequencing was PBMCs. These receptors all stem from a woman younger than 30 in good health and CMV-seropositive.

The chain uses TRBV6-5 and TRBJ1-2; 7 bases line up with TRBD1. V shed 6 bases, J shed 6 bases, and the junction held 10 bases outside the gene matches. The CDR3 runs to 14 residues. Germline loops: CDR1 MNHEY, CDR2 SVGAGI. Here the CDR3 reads CASSYNDRADGYTF. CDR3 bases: TGTGCCAGCAGCTACAACGACAGGGCCGATGGCTACACCTTC.

The CDR3 sequence: CASSQGLAGYNREQYF. The CDR3 DNA reads TGCGCCAGCAGCCAAGGACTAGCGGGATATAACCGCGAGCAGTACTTC. This chain joins TRBV4-1 and TRBJ2-7, with TRBD2 matching over 11 bases. Germline lookup yields CDR1 MGHRA and CDR2 YSYEKL. The junction had 8 bases not matched to a gene; V was cut back by 1 base and J by 6 bases. The CDR3 runs to 16 residues.

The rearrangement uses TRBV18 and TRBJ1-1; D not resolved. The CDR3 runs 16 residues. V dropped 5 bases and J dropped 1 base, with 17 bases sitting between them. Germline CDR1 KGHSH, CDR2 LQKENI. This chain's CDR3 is CASSAQAFQPNTEAFF. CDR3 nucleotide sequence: TGTGCCAGCTCAGCCCAAGCGTTCCAGCCGAACACTGAAGCTTTCTTT.

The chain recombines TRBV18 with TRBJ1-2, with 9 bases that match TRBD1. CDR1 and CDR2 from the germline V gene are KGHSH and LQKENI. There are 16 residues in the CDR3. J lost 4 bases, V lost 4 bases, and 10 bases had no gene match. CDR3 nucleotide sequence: TGTGCCAGCTCACTTAGGACAGGGGATGTGCGCTATGGCTACACCTTC. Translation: CASSLRTGDVRYGYTF.

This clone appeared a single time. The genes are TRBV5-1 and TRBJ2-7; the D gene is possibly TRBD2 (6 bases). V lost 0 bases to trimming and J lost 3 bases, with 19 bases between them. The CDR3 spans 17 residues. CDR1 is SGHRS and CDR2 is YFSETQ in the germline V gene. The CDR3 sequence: CASSLDLISGVLYEQYF. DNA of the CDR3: TGCGCCAGCAGCTTGGATCTTATTTCGGGGGTCCTCTACGAGCAGTACTTC.

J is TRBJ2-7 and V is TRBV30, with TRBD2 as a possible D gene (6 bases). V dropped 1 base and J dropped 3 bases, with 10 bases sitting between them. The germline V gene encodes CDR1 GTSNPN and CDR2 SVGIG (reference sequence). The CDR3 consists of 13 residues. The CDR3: CAWSDFSGYEQYF. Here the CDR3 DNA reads TGTGCCTGGAGTGACTTTAGCGGCTACGAGCAGTACTTC.

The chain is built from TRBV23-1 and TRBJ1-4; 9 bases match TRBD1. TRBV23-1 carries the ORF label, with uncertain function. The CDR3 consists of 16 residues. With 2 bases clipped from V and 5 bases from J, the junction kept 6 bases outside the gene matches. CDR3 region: CASSQLRGTGNEKLFF. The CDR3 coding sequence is TGCGCCAGCAGTCAACTGCGGGGGACAGGGAATGAAAAACTGTTTTTT.

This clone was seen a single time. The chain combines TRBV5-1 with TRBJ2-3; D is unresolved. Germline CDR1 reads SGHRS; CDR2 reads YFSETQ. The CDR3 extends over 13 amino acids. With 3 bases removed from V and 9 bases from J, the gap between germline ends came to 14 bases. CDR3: CASSSVAAGTQYF. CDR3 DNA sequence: TGCGCCAGCAGCTCGGTAGCAGCTGGAACGCAGTATTTT.

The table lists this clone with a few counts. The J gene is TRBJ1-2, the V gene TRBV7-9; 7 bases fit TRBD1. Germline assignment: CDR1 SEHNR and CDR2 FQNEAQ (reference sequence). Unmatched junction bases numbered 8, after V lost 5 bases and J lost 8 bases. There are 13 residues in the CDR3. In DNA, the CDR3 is TGTGCCAGCAGCCTAGACAGGGCTAGAGGCTACACCTTC. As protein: CASSLDRARGYTF.

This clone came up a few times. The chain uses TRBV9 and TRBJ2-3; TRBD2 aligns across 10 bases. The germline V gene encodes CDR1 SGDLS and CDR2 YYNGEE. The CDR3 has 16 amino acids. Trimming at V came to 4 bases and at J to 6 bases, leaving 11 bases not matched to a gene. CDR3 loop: CASSIRTSGTGDTQYF. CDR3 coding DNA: TGTGCCAGCAGCATCCGGACTAGCGGAACGGGGGATACGCAGTATTTT.

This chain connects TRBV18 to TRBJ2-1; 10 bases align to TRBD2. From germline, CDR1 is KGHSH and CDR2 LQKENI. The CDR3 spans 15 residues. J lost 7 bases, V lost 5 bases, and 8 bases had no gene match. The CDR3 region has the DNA TGTGCCAGCTCAGAAACTAGCGGGGAGGGGAATGAGCAGTTCTTC. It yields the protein CASSETSGEGNEQFF.